These 10 T cell receptor beta chains were all obtained from the same sample, sequenced in a study of early T cells in non-severe SARS-CoV-2 infection. TCRdb re-called the 5' RACE reads through MiXCR, storing one row per CDR3 protein. The profile covers some 96,000 distinct CDR3 sequences, with under 15% appearing a single time and 4.5% to 7% taken by the ten largest. Sequencing was carried out using whole blood. The source of these receptors is an adult who was a healthcare worker with PCR-confirmed SARS-CoV-2 infection or an uninfected control (not recorded which).

This clonotype has ten or more counts. The chain has TRBV7-3 and TRBJ2-7, with D maybe TRBD1 (6 bases). V lost 1 base to trimming and J lost 0 bases, with 7 bases between them. The germline CDR1 and CDR2 sequences are SGHTA and FQGTGA. The CDR3 consists of 14 residues. DNA for the CDR3: TGTGCCAGCAGCTTAAGGACAGCCTCCTACGAGCAGTACTTC. Its translation is CASSLRTASYEQYF.

This clonotype came up many times. This sequence joins TRBV4-1 and TRBJ1-1; no firm D call. The ends were cut back, 5 bases at V and 2 bases at J, with 6 bases in the middle. The germline V gene encodes CDR1 MGHRA and CDR2 YSYEKL. CDR3 length equals 12 residues. Here the CDR3 DNA reads TGCGCCAGCAGCGGGGATAACACTGAAGCTTTCTTT. Translated: CASSGDNTEAFF.

The J gene is TRBJ1-1, the V gene TRBV18, with no clear D. V was trimmed by 2 bases and J by 1 base, leaving 8 bases between them. The germline CDR1 and CDR2 sequences are KGHSH and LQKENI. The CDR3 loop spans 14 amino acids. CDR3 residues: CASSPVTANTEAFF. CDR3 nucleotide sequence: TGTGCCAGCTCACCAGTTACAGCGAACACTGAAGCTTTCTTT.

A few counts support this clonotype. The V and J genes are TRBV3-1 and TRBJ2-5, with D possibly matching TRBD2 (6 bases). Germline V gives CDR1 LGHDT, CDR2 YNNKEL (reference sequence). The CDR3 runs 14 residues. V lost 4 bases and J 5 bases, leaving 14 bases between the germline ends. CDR3 loop: CASSPEEGDETQYF. The CDR3 DNA reads as TGTGCCAGCAGCCCCGAGGAGGGCGATGAGACCCAGTACTTC.

CDR3 sequence: CASSFYRLAGANVLTF. In DNA form, the CDR3 reads TGTGCCAGCAGTTTTTATAGGTTAGCTGGGGCCAACGTCCTGACTTTC. The V call is TRBV28, the J call TRBJ2-6; D is uncertain. The germline V gene has CDR1 MDHEN and CDR2 SYDVKM. The CDR3 spans 16 residues. The V and J ends lost 3 bases and 2 bases respectively, with 11 bases between them.

The gene calls are TRBV19 and TRBJ2-2; perhaps TRBD1 as D (6 bases). The germline gives CDR1 LNHDA, CDR2 SQIVND (reference sequence). The CDR3 runs 15 residues. V gave up 5 bases and J gave up 0 bases, with 10 bases separating them. CDR3 sequence reads: CASSPTGTNTGELFF. Here the CDR3 DNA reads TGTGCCAGTAGTCCAACAGGGACGAACACCGGGGAGCTGTTTTTT.

A few counts support this clonotype. The rearrangement uses TRBV9 and TRBJ1-6, with 7 bases fitting TRBD1. V gave up 4 bases and J gave up 4 bases; unmatched junction bases: 2. CDR3 length equals 14 residues. Germline CDR1 SGDLS, CDR2 YYNGEE. For the CDR3, the DNA is TGTGCCAGCAGCAGGACAGGATATAATTCACCCCTCCACTTT. Amino acids: CASSRTGYNSPLHF. Supplemented by reference TRBV9 and TRBJ1-6, the full variable domain reads DSGVTQTPKHLITATGQRVTLRCSPRSGDLSVYWYQQSLDQGLQFLIQYYNGEERAKGNILERFSAQQFPDLHSELNLSSLELGDSALYFCASSRTGYNSPLHFGNGTRLTVT.

The DNA of the CDR3 is TGTGCCAGCAGTTTGGCCGGGACAGGGGTCTACGAGCAGTACTTC. Encoded protein: CASSLAGTGVYEQYF. This sequence joins TRBV12-3 or TRBV12-4 and TRBJ2-7, with 10 bases that match TRBD1. J was trimmed by 3 bases and V by 3 bases; bases with no gene match: 5. The length of the CDR3 is 15 residues.

On this clonotype itself: Given a much more abundant clone one base away, this may be a read error. The gene calls are TRBV6-2 or TRBV6-3 and TRBJ2-6, with 9 bases fitting TRBD1. The CDR3 extends over 17 amino acids. Germline lookup yields CDR1 MNHEY and CDR2 SVGEGT. CDR3 region: CASSPGTGSTGANVLAF. Written as DNA, the CDR3 is TGTGCCAGCAGTCCCGGGACAGGGTCGACTGGGGCCAACGTCCTGGCTTTC.

The V and J genes are TRBV5-1 and TRBJ1-2; unclear D gene. V was clipped by 1 base and J by 6 bases, with 7 bases between them. Germline CDR1 SGHRS, CDR2 YFSETQ. This CDR3 is 12 amino acids long. In DNA, the CDR3 is TGCGCCAGCAGCTTGACAGCCGATGGCTACACCTTC. It codes for CASSLTADGYTF. Full variable domain (outside the CDR3, taken from reference TRBV5-1 and TRBJ1-2): KAGVTQTPRYLIKTRGQQVTLSCSPISGHRSVSWYQQTPGQGLQFLFEYFSETQRNKGNFPGRFSGRQFSNSRSEMNVSTLELGDSALYLCASSLTADGYTFGSGTRLTVV.